Sequencing of this TCR beta chain was carried out in a study of early T cells in non-severe SARS-CoV-2 infection. V was trimmed by 1 base and J by 3 bases, leaving 7 bases between them. This CDR3 is built from 13 residues. Germline assignment: CDR1 SGHAT and CDR2 FQNNGV. Using its own MiXCR run on the 5' RACE reads, TCRdb lists one record per CDR3 protein. In the table there are tens of thousands of distinct CDR3 sequences, 10% to 15% of which are singletons. The sample holds a few counts of this clonotype. The TCR sequence derives from an adult who was a healthcare worker with PCR-confirmed SARS-CoV-2 infection or an uninfected control (not recorded which). V and J are TRBV11-2 and TRBJ2-7; weak D call: TRBD1 (5 bases). Specimen: whole blood. The chain's CDR3 is CASSLVQDYEQYF. CDR3 DNA: TGTGCCAGCAGCTTAGTACAGGACTACGAGCAGTACTTC.